This is a list of T cell receptor beta chains from one sample in a study of blood T cell repertoires in COVID-19. TCRdb's table, derived via immunoSEQ multiplex PCR, lists solely in-frame clones and lacks some. The data hold about 170,000 clones, with 70% to 90% observed a single time. The sample was peripheral blood. The source is a man aged 55 to 70 who had recovered from COVID-19. The CDR3 runs from the conserved cysteine through the conserved F or W. A D gene is named only where the DNA matches it firmly. Clone size is stated in some rows and not others, as once, few, many or a class when expanded.

CASRRTNEQFF,TGTGCCAGCAGGAGGACTAATGAGCAGTTCTTC,TRBV12-3/TRBV12-4,.,.,TRBJ2-1
CASSSTGVSDEQFF,TGTGCCAGCAGCTCGACAGGGGTTTCTGATGAGCAGTTCTTC,TRBV13,TRBD1,.,TRBJ2-1
CASSQDLGREVQYF,TGTGCCAGCAGCCAAGATCTTGGCAGGGAGGTACAGTACTTC,TRBV14,.,.,TRBJ2-5
CASSQGGTVSSYEQYF,TGTGCCAGCAGCCAAGGAGGGACAGTGAGCTCCTACGAGCAGTACTTC,TRBV7-2,.,.,TRBJ2-7
CASSPIQGHYGYTF,TGTGCCAGCAGTCCTATACAGGGGCACTATGGCTACACCTTC,TRBV27,TRBD1,.,TRBJ1-2
CASSLSDSGYGYTF,TGTGCCAGCAGTTTGTCGGACAGCGGCTATGGCTACACCTTC,TRBV27,.,.,TRBJ1-2
CASSHRTGVGTGELFF,TGTGCCAGCAGCCACAGGACAGGGGTTGGGACCGGGGAGCTGTTTTTT,TRBV11-3,TRBD1,once,TRBJ2-2
CASSFDPRSLLYF,TGTGCCAGCAGTTTCGATCCTAGATCGCTTTTGTACTTC,TRBV12-3/TRBV12-4,.,.,TRBJ2-5
CASRVEEGYEQYF,TGCGCCAGCAGGGTAGAGGAGGGTTACGAGCAGTACTTC,TRBV5-1,.,.,TRBJ2-7
CASSRITGSDEQFF,TGTGCCAGCAGTAGAATAACAGGGTCGGATGAGCAGTTCTTC,TRBV5-4,.,.,TRBJ2-1
CASSSGLAGTTQYF,TGTGCCAGCAGCTCCGGACTAGCGGGGACTACGCAGTATTTT,TRBV7-2,TRBD2,.,TRBJ2-3
CASSQAGTVSSYEQYF,TGTGCCAGCAGCCAGGCTGGGACAGTCAGCTCCTACGAGCAGTACTTC,TRBV3-1/TRBV3-2,TRBD1,.,TRBJ2-7
CASSPGLAGGEDTQYF,TGTGCCAGCTCCCCCGGACTAGCGGGGGGGGAAGATACGCAGTATTTT,TRBV18,TRBD2,once,TRBJ2-3
CASSWETGGTEAFF,TGCGCCAGCAGCTGGGAAACCGGGGGAACTGAAGCTTTCTTT,TRBV5-1,.,.,TRBJ1-1
CASSLGQLNTEAFF,TGTGCCAGCAGCTTGGGACAGCTGAACACTGAAGCTTTCTTT,TRBV11-2,TRBD1,.,TRBJ1-1
CASRDWDTSFYSNQPQHF,TGTGCCAGTAGGGATTGGGACACTTCATTTTATAGCAATCAGCCCCAGCATTTT,TRBV19,.,.,TRBJ1-5
CASSIALTGLYEQYF,TGTGCCAGTAGTATAGCCCTAACTGGTCTCTACGAGCAGTACTTC,TRBV19,.,.,TRBJ2-7
CASSLGGGNEKLFF,TGTGCCAGCAGCTTAGGAGGGGGTAATGAAAAACTGTTTTTT,TRBV7-9,.,.,TRBJ1-4
CASSSGGGNYGYTF,TGTGCCAGCAGCTCAGGGGGAGGTAACTATGGCTACACCTTC,TRBV3-1/TRBV3-2,TRBD1,.,TRBJ1-2
CAWSTGINQPQHF,TGTGCCTGGAGTACGGGGATCAATCAGCCCCAGCATTTT,TRBV30,.,.,TRBJ1-5
CASSSTGQGALEQFF,TGTGCCAGCTCATCCACGGGACAGGGGGCGCTTGAGCAGTTCTTC,TRBV18,TRBD1,once,TRBJ2-1
CSVPRESDYGYTF,TGCAGCGTCCCCCGGGAAAGTGACTATGGCTACACCTTC,TRBV29-1,.,.,TRBJ1-2
CASGDRGYNEQFF,TGTGCCAGCGGGGACAGGGGTTACAATGAGCAGTTCTTC,TRBV13,TRBD1,.,TRBJ2-1
CASSLGTGDYNEQFF,TGTGCCAGCAGCTTGGGGACAGGGGACTACAATGAGCAGTTCTTC,TRBV5-4,TRBD1,once,TRBJ2-1
CSVETFGTGGSYNEQFF,TGCAGCGTTGAAACCTTTGGGACAGGGGGCTCCTACAATGAGCAGTTCTTC,TRBV29-1,TRBD1,.,TRBJ2-1
CAIDRGQADTQYF,TGTGCCATTGACAGGGGGCAAGCAGATACGCAGTATTTT,TRBV15,TRBD1,.,TRBJ2-3
CASSLGLAGTLAKNIQYF,TGTGCCAGCAGCCTAGGACTAGCGGGGACCTTAGCCAAAAACATTCAGTACTTC,TRBV7-9,TRBD2,.,TRBJ2-4
CASKVEGAGYTF,TGTGCCAGCAAGGTTGAGGGGGCTGGCTACACCTTC,TRBV12-3/TRBV12-4,TRBD1,.,TRBJ1-2
CASSLGQIYNSPLHF,TGTGCCAGTAGCCTTGGACAGATCTATAATTCACCCCTCCACTTT,TRBV19,.,.,TRBJ1-6
CASSRGRGGGDTQYF,TGCGCCAGCAGCCGCGGGCGGGGGGGCGGAGATACGCAGTATTTT,TRBV5-1,TRBD2,.,TRBJ2-3
CASSLGNSPLQFF,TGTGCCAGCAGTTTAGGGAACAGCCCTCTCCAGTTCTTC,TRBV12-3/TRBV12-4,.,.,TRBJ2-1